The T cell receptor (beta chain) under discussion was sequenced for a study of T cells after yellow fever vaccination. This clonotype has only a few counts. TCRdb re-derived calls from the 5' RACE reads in MiXCR, one entry per CDR3 protein. The table shows some 600,000 distinct CDR3 sequences, with approximately 16% occurring only once. This specimen consisted of PBMCs, obtained 5 to 6 days after the first yellow fever vaccination. The TCR sequence derives from a man aged 18 to 29 who received the YFV17D yellow fever vaccine.

The CDR3 bases are TGCGCCAGCAGCCAAGATGGGACGGTTACCTACAATGAGCAGTTCTTC. It yields the protein CASSQDGTVTYNEQFF. V usage is TRBV4-3 and J usage is TRBJ2-1, with D possibly being TRBD1 or TRBD2 (5 bases each). Looked up from germline, CDR1 is LGHNA and CDR2 is YSLEER. V lost 0 bases and J 2 bases, leaving 11 bases between the germline ends. This CDR3 has 16 amino acids.